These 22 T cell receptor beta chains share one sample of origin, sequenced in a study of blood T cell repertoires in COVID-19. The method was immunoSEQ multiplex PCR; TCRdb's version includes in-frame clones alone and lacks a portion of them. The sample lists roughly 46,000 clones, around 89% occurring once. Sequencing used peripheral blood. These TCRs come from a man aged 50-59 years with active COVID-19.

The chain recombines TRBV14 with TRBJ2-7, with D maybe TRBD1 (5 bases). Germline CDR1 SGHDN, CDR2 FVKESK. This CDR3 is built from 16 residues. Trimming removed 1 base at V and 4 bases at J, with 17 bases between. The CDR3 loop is CASSQGLWGKSYEQYF. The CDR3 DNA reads TGTGCCAGCAGCCAAGGGTTGTGGGGCAAGAGTTACGAGCAGTACTTC.

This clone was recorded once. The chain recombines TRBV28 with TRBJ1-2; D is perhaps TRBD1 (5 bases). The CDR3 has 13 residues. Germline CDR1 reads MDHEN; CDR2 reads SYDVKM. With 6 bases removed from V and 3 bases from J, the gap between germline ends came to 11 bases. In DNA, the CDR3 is TGTGCCAGCAGCTCAACAGGAGACTATGGCTACACCTTC. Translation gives CASSSTGDYGYTF.

CDR3 nucleotides: TGTGCCAGCAGCGCCGGACAGGCGCCGTACACCATATATTTT. Encoded protein: CASSAGQAPYTIYF. The J gene is TRBJ1-3, the V gene TRBV7-6, with 7 positions matching TRBD1. V shed 5 bases, J shed 8 bases, and the junction held 9 bases outside the gene matches. Germline CDR1 reads SGHVS; CDR2 reads FNYEAQ. CDR3 length: 14 residues. Full variable domain (outside the CDR3, taken from reference TRBV7-6 and TRBJ1-3): GAGVSQSPRYKVTKRGQDVALRCDPISGHVSLYWYRQALGQGPEFLTYFNYEAQQDKSGLPNDRFSAERPEGSISTLTIQRTEQRDSAMYRCASSAGQAPYTIYFGEGSWLTVV.

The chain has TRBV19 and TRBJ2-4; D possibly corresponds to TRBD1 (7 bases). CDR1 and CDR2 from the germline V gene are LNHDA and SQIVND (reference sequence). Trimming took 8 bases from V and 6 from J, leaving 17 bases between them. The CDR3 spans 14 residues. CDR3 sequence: CASAPGQGGNIQYF. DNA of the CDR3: TGTGCCAGTGCCCCCGGGCAGGGGGGAAACATTCAGTACTTC.

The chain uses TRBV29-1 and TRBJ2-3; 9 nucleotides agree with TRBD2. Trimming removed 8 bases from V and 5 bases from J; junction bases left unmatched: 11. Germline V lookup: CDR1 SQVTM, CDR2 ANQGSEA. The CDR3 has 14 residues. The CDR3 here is CSNLGGGVGDTQYF. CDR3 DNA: TGCAGCAATCTCGGCGGGGGGGTGGGAGATACGCAGTATTTT.

Here the CDR3 reads CASSHLAPGLAGLNPSYEQYF. CDR3 coding DNA: TGTGCCAGCAGCCACCTTGCTCCGGGACTAGCGGGATTAAACCCCTCCTACGAGCAGTACTTC. The chain carries TRBV3-1 (or the pseudogene TRBV3-2) and TRBJ2-7; 13 bases fit TRBD2. CDR1 and CDR2 from the germline V gene are LGHDT and YNNKEL (reference sequence). CDR3 size: 21 residues. With V trimmed by 3 bases and J by 0 bases, 17 bases remained unmatched.

CDR3 region: CASSQQGRAVDTQYF. CDR3 sequence (DNA): TGTGCCAGCAGCCAACAGGGAAGGGCGGTAGATACGCAGTATTTT. The chain recombines TRBV7-3 with TRBJ2-3; tentatively, D is TRBD1 (6 bases). Germline CDR1 is SGHTA and CDR2 is FQGTGA. V lost 5 bases, J lost 5 bases, and 17 bases lay in between. The CDR3 is 15 amino acids. The full variable domain, completed using reference TRBV7-3 and TRBJ2-3, is GAGVSQTPSNKVTEKGKYVELRCDPISGHTALYWYRQSLGQGPEFLIYFQGTGAADDSGLPNDRFFAVRPEGSVSTLKIQRTERGDSAVYLCASSQQGRAVDTQYFGPGTRLTVL.

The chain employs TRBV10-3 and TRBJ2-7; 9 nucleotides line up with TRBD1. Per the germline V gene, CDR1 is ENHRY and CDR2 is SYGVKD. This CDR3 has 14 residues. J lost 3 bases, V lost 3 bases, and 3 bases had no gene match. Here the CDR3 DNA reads TGTGCCATCAGTGATTCGGGACAGGGCTACGAGCAGTACTTC. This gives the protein CAISDSGQGYEQYF.

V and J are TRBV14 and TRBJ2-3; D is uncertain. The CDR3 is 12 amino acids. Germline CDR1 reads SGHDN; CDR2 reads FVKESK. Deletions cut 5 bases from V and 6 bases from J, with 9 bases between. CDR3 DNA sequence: TGTGCCAGCAGCTGGAGTGGGGATACGCAGTATTTT. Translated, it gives CASSWSGDTQYF.

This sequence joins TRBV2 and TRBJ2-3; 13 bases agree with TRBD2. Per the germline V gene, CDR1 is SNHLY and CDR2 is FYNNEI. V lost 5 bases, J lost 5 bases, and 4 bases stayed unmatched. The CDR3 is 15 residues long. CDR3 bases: TGTGCCAGCAGTTCACTAGCGGGGGGGAGAGATACGCAGTATTTT. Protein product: CASSSLAGGRDTQYF.

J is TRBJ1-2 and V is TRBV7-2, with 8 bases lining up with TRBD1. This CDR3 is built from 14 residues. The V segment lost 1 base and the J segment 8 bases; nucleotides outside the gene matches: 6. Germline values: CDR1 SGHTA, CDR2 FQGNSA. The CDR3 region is CASSLDRGVGGYTF. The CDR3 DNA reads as TGTGCCAGCAGCTTAGACAGGGGGGTCGGCGGCTACACCTTC.

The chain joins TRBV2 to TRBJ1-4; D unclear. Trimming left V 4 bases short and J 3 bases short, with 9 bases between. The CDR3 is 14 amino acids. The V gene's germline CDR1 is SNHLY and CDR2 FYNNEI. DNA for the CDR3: TGTGCCAGCAGTGGGTCGACTTCTAATGAAAAACTGTTTTTT. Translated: CASSGSTSNEKLFF. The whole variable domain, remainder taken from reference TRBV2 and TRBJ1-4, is EPEVTQTPSHQVTQMGQEVILRCVPISNHLYFYWYRQILGQKVEFLVSFYNNEISEKSEIFDDQFSVERPDGSNFTLKIRSTKLEDSAMYFCASSGSTSNEKLFFGSGTQLSVL.

CDR3 amino acids: CASSRAGSTEAFF. CDR3 coding DNA: TGTGCCAGTAGTCGAGCAGGGTCCACTGAAGCTTTCTTT. J is TRBJ1-1 and V is TRBV19; D possibly corresponds to TRBD1 (5 bases). The V gene's germline CDR1 is LNHDA and CDR2 SQIVND (reference sequence). Trimming took 5 bases from V and 4 from J, leaving 11 bases between them. The CDR3 length is 13 residues.

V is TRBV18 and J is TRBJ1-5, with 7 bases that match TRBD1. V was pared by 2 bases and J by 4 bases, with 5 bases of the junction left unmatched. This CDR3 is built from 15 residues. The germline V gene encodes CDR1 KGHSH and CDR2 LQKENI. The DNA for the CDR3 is TGTGCCAGCTCACCATCGGGACAGTGGAATCAGCCCCAGCATTTT. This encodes CASSPSGQWNQPQHF.

The CDR3 bases are TGTGCCAGCAGCACAGGGTCACGGACCGGGGAGCTGTTTTTT. Its translation is CASSTGSRTGELFF. V usage is TRBV5-8 and J usage is TRBJ2-2; D might be TRBD1 (6 bases). The length of the CDR3 is 14 residues. The V gene lost 4 bases and the J gene lost 5 bases, with 12 bases spanning the gap. The germline V gene has CDR1 SGHTS and CDR2 YDEGEE.

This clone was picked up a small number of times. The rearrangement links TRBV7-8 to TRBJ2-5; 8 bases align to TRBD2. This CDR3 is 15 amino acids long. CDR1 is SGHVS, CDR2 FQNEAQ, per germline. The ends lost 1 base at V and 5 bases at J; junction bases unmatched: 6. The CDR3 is CASSLDGTRKETQYF. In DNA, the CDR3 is TGTGCCAGCAGCTTAGATGGGACTAGGAAGGAGACCCAGTACTTC.

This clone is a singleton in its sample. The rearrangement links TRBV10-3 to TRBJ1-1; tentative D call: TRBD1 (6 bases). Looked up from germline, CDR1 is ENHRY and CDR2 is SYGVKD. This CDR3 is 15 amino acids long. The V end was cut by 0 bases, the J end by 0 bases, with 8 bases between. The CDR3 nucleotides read TGTGCCATCAGTGAGTCTTGGGACATGAACACTGAAGCTTTCTTT. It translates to CAISESWDMNTEAFF.

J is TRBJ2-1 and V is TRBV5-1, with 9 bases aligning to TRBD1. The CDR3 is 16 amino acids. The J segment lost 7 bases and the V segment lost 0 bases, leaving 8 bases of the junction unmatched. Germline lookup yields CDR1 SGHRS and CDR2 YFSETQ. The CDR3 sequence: CASSLEPDRGGNEQFF. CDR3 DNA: TGCGCCAGCAGCTTGGAGCCGGACAGGGGAGGTAATGAGCAGTTCTTC.

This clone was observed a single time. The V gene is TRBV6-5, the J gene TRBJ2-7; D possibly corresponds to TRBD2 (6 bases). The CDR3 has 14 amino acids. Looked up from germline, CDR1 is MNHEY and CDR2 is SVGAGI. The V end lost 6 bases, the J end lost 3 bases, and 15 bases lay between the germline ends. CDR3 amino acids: CASRYGRDGYEQYF. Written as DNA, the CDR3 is TGTGCCAGCAGGTACGGGCGGGATGGCTACGAGCAGTACTTC.

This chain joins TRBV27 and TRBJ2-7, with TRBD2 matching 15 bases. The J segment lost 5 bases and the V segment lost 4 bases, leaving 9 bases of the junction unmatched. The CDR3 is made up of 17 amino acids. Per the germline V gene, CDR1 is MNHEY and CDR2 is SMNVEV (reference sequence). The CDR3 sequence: CASSSGLAGGPGNEQYF. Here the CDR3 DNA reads TGTGCCAGCAGTTCCGGACTAGCGGGAGGGCCCGGGAACGAGCAGTACTTC.

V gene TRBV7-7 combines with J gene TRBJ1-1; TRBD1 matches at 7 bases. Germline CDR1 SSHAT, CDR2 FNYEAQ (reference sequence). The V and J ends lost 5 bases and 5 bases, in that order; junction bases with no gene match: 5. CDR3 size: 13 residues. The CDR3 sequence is CASSLTGETEAFF. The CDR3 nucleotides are TGTGCCAGCAGCCTAACAGGGGAGACTGAAGCTTTCTTT.

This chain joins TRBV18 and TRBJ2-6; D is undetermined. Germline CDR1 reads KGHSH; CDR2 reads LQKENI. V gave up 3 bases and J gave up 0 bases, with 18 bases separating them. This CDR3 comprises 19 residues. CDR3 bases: TGTGCCAGCTCACCGCTCGTCGAGTCATCATTCTCTGGGGCCAACGTCCTGACTTTC. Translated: CASSPLVESSFSGANVLTF.